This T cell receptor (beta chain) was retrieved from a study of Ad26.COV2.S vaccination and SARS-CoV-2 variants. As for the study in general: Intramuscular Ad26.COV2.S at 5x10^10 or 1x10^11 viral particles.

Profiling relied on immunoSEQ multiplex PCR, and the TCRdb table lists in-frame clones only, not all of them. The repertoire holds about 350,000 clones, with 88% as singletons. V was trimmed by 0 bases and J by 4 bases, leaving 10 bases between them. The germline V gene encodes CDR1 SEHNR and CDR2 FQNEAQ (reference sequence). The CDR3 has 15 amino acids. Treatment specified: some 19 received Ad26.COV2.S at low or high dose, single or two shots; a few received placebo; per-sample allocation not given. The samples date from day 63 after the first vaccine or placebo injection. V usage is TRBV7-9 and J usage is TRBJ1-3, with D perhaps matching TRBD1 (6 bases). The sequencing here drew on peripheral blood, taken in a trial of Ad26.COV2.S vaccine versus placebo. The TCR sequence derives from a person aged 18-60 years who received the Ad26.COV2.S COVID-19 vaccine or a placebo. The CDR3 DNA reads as TGTGCCAGCAGCTTAGCGTCAGACAGGGGAAACACCATATATTTT. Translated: CASSLASDRGNTIYF. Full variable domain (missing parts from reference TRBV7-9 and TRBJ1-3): DTGVSQNPRHKITKRGQNVTFRCDPISEHNRLYWYRQTLGQGPEFLTYFQNEAQLEKSRLLSDRFSAERPKGSFSTLEIQRTEQGDSAMYLCASSLASDRGNTIYFGEGSWLTVV.